This TCR beta chain was recovered during a study of long-term antiretroviral therapy in people with HIV. Study-level information: Earliest sampling preceded the 2015 immediate-ART recommendation by about a decade.

Study-wide findings and caveats: Every time point showed a repertoire led by clones expanded before ART. ART was followed by higher diversity that remained below transplant donor controls.

With survey level as its setting, the immunoSEQ assay was v3.0. The protocol was immunoSEQ multiplex PCR, while the TCRdb copy is restricted to in-frame clones and leaves out a portion. The profile shows about 35,000 clones, around 83% of them singletons. A note on this clone: Its antigen remains unknown.

The V gene lost 6 bases and the J gene lost 0 bases, with 5 bases spanning the gap. This CDR3 contains 11 residues. Germline values: CDR1 DFQATT, CDR2 SNEGSKA (reference sequence). This sequence was found in a man younger than 30 with HIV. The material sequenced was unsorted PBMCs, taken 1 year after starting antiretroviral therapy. The chain is built from TRBV20-1 and TRBJ1-1; D remains ambiguous. Written as DNA, the CDR3 is TGCAGTGCAAGGGTGAACACTGAAGCTTTCTTT. It yields the protein CSARVNTEAFF.